The subject of this entry is one T cell receptor beta chain. Its antigen remains unidentified. J gave up 1 base and V 7 bases, and 12 bases lay outside the gene matches. CDR1 is SGHVS and CDR2 is FNYEAQ in the germline V gene. The CDR3 is 16 amino acids. TCRdb passed the reads through MiXCR, listing each CDR3 protein once. The sample includes about 250,000 distinct CDR3 sequences, 15% to 20% seen only once; the top ten take approximately 44%. This sample was taken from a study of T cell repertoires in cytomegalovirus infection. Study observations and caveats: The study found HLA-C-restricted CMV-specific TCR beta clonotypes dominating the ex vivo response. Adding up the frequency of public TCR beta families identified people who carried CMV plus the relevant HLA.

Material: CD8+ T cells from PBMCs. The V gene is TRBV7-6, the J gene TRBJ1-1; TRBD1 matches 7 bases. This receptor was identified in a human donor in good health (CMV status not recorded). Some clones in this sample may be carry-over from other donors' samples. The CDR3 sequence: CASTTQGGSWNTEAFF. In DNA form, the CDR3 reads TGTGCCAGCACCACGCAAGGGGGCTCTTGGAACACTGAAGCTTTCTTT.